The T cell receptor beta chain under discussion was sequenced for a study of T cells in Graves' hyperthyroidism and ophthalmopathy. TCR beta CDR3 sequences were amplified from RNA transcripts. HTBI primers were employed in a first-round RT-PCR of the TCR CDR3. Each CDR3 protein gets one entry after TCRdb re-called the multiplex PCR reads with MiXCR. The data show under 200,000 distinct CDR3 sequences, over 7.5% seen once. PBMCs were sourced from approximately 10 ml fresh peripheral blood. With regard to this clonotype: Its antigen remains unknown. A much bigger clone sits one base away, suggesting this may be a read error.

Study-level points and caveats: Blood shared most expanded thyroid clonotypes above 0.001.

The TCR originated in a woman between 18 and 30 years old with Graves' hyperthyroidism that later progressed to Graves' ophthalmopathy. Sequenced sample: blood.

CDR3 in DNA: TGTGCCAGCAGCCAAGGGTTGGCACACTCCTACGAGCAGTACTTC. Amino acids: CASSQGLAHSYEQYF. V is TRBV14 and J is TRBJ2-7; no reliable D call. The CDR3 length is 15 residues. Germline lookup yields CDR1 SGHDN and CDR2 FVKESK. Trimming left V 1 base short and J 0 bases short, with 10 bases between. Drawing the rest from reference TRBV14 and TRBJ2-7, the complete variable domain is EAGVTQFPSHSVIEKGQTVTLRCDPISGHDNLYWYRRVMGKEIKFLLHFVKESKQDESGMPNNRFLAERTGGTYSTLKVQPAELEDSGVYFCASSQGLAHSYEQYFGPGTRLTVT.